These 4 T cell receptor beta chains share one sample of origin, sequenced in a study of human T cells and chemical hapten exposure. Via MiXCR, TCRdb re-called the RACE reads, giving one row per CDR3 protein. The sample consists of just under 65,000 distinct CDR3 sequences, more than 9.5% of them appearing once. Time point: patch test 3, about 24 weeks after DPC sensitization. Treatment of the sample: therapeutic diphenylcyclopropenone sensitization with weekly scalp DPC. Sequencing was performed on whole blood, taken in connection with sensitization to the hapten diphenylcyclopropenone (DPC). All receptors come from a woman aged 30 to 39 with alopecia areata. Some clones in this sample may be carry-over from other donors' samples.

This clonotype was seen at least ten times. V gene TRBV29-1 combines with J gene TRBJ2-5; tentative D call: TRBD2 (6 bases). The CDR3 spans 14 residues. Germline V CDR1 and CDR2: SQVTM, ANQGSEA. Trimming pared 4 bases from V and 6 bases from J, leaving 18 bases between. Here the CDR3 reads CSVGIGGKGKTQYF. The DNA for the CDR3 is TGCAGCGTTGGGATTGGGGGGAAGGGGAAGACCCAGTACTTC.

This clonotype was detected many times. The chain recombines TRBV6-5 with TRBJ2-7; TRBD1 might be the D (6 bases). The germline gives CDR1 MNHEY, CDR2 SVGAGI. The CDR3 is made up of 14 amino acids. V was trimmed by 2 bases and J by 2 bases, leaving 10 bases between them. CDR3 coding DNA: TGTGCCAGCAGTTACGGGGACAAGACCTACGAGCAGTACTTC. It is translated as CASSYGDKTYEQYF.

This clonotype has a count of ten or more. The J gene is TRBJ1-2, the V gene TRBV11-2; D remains unclear. The V end lost 1 base, the J end lost 0 bases, and 9 bases lay between the germline ends. Germline loops: CDR1 SGHAT, CDR2 FQNNGV. The CDR3 has 15 residues. CDR3 region: CASSLGPGSNYGYTF. In DNA form, the CDR3 reads TGTGCCAGCAGCTTAGGCCCGGGATCTAACTATGGCTACACCTTC.

The J gene is TRBJ2-7, the V gene TRBV7-9; 11 bases match TRBD2. The junction had 9 bases not matched to a gene; V was cut back by 5 bases and J by 0 bases. Germline CDR1 is SEHNR and CDR2 is FQNEAQ (reference sequence). This CDR3 has 17 residues. The CDR3 nucleotides read TGTGCCAGCAGCGAACACCCTAGCGGGGGGCACTCCTACGAGCAGTACTTC. It codes for CASSEHPSGGHSYEQYF. Full variable domain (remainder filled in from reference TRBV7-9 and TRBJ2-7): DTGVSQNPRHKITKRGQNVTFRCDPISEHNRLYWYRQTLGQGPEFLTYFQNEAQLEKSRLLSDRFSAERPKGSFSTLEIQRTEQGDSAMYLCASSEHPSGGHSYEQYFGPGTRLTVT.